These 13 T cell receptor beta chains were sequenced from one sample in a study of neurological immune-mediated disorders. Time point: longitudinal time-point 1 (baseline). TCRdb itself ran the 5' RACE reads through MiXCR, one entry per CDR3 protein. Among approximately 46,000 distinct CDR3 sequences listed, about 9.1% were seen once. Source material: PBMCs. Source of these receptors: a woman in her thirties or forties in good health.

This chain connects TRBV6-2 or TRBV6-3 to TRBJ2-2, with no clear D. Germline V gives CDR1 MNHEY, CDR2 SVGEGT. There are 15 residues in the CDR3. The germline V and J ends were trimmed by 7 bases and 7 bases, with 19 bases remaining between them. In nucleotides, the CDR3 is TGTGCCAGCAAAAACGGACCGCCTATTGGCGGGGAGCTGTTTTTT. Translating gives CASKNGPPIGGELFF.

Worth noting for this clonotype: The conserved final phenylalanine or tryptophan is absent from the CDR3, which likely points to a read error. This sequence joins TRBV12-3 or TRBV12-4 and TRBJ1-5; unclear D gene. The CDR3 is 12 amino acids. CDR3 nucleotides: TGTGCCAGCAATTTCGGTCCTCAGCACCAGCATTCT. It codes for CASNFGPQHQHS.

This clonotype was counted ten times or more. This chain connects TRBV15 to TRBJ1-1; tentatively, D is TRBD1 (5 bases). This CDR3 is 14 amino acids long. Germline CDR1 LNHNV, CDR2 YYDKDF (reference sequence). V was pared by 0 bases and J by 4 bases, with 9 bases between. The CDR3 bases are TGTGCCACCAGCAGAGATCCAGGGATCACTGAAGCTTTCTTT. Its translation is CATSRDPGITEAFF.

There are many counts of this clonotype. The chain employs TRBV18 and TRBJ2-4, with D possibly TRBD1 on 6 matching bases. The V gene's germline CDR1 is KGHSH and CDR2 LQKENI. The CDR3 sequence is 15 residues long. Deletions cut 6 bases from V and 7 bases from J, with 19 bases between. The CDR3 nucleotides are TGTGCCAGCTCCGAAAGCCAGGACAGCTATAACATTCAGTACTTC. Amino acids: CASSESQDSYNIQYF. Combining the CDR3 with reference TRBV18 and TRBJ2-4 gives the whole variable domain NAGVMQNPRHLVRRRGQEARLRCSPMKGHSHVYWYRQLPEEGLKFMVYLQKENIIDESGMPKERFSAEFPKEGPSILRIQQVVRGDSAAYFCASSESQDSYNIQYFGAGTRLSVL.

This clonotype was recorded at least ten times. V is TRBV6-5 and J is TRBJ2-2, with 8 bases identical to TRBD1. The CDR3 length is 14 residues. The germline gives CDR1 MNHEY, CDR2 SVGAGI. The V and J ends lost 6 bases and 1 base, in that order; junction bases with no gene match: 1. This CDR3 is CASRGTGNTGELFF. The DNA of the CDR3 is TGTGCCAGCAGGGGGACAGGGAACACCGGGGAGCTGTTTTTT.

Of note for this clonotype: An end of the junction does not agree with germline; a read error may underlie this. The rearrangement links TRBV7-9 to TRBJ1-5; D remains ambiguous. The CDR3 is 13 amino acids. The germline CDR1 and CDR2 sequences are SEHNR and FQNEAQ (reference sequence). This chain's CDR3 is CVSSPAHTQPQHF. The CDR3 nucleotides read TGTGTCAGCAGCCCAGCCCATACACAGCCCCAGCATTTT.

A few counts support this clonotype. This chain uses TRBV3-1 with TRBJ2-6, with 8 nucleotides matching TRBD2. In germline, CDR1 is LGHDT, CDR2 YNNKEL (reference sequence). Trimming removed 1 base from V and 1 base from J; junction bases left unmatched: 9. CDR3 length equals 19 residues. In nucleotides, the CDR3 is TGTGCCAGCAGCCAAGGACCAGCGGGAGAGGCATCTGGGGCCAACGTCCTGACTTTC. Residues: CASSQGPAGEASGANVLTF.

This clonotype was counted between two and nine times. V gene TRBV7-2 combines with J gene TRBJ1-1, with TRBD1 as a possible D gene (5 bases). Germline V gene data show CDR1 as SGHTA and CDR2 as FQGNSA. The CDR3 spans 14 residues. V lost 5 bases and J lost 1, with 11 bases in between. The chain's CDR3 is CASSPRTTNTEAFF. CDR3 sequence (DNA): TGTGCCAGCAGCCCCCGGACAACGAACACTGAAGCTTTCTTT.

This clonotype was picked up many times. V and J are TRBV20-1 and TRBJ2-3; D is ambiguous. Trimming stripped 0 bases from V and 0 bases from J, with 10 bases between. The germline CDR1 and CDR2 sequences are DFQATT and SNEGSKA (reference sequence). This CDR3 is 15 amino acids long. The CDR3, as DNA: TGCAGTGCTAGAGACTCTAAGAATAGCACAGATACGCAGTATTTT. Translated, it gives CSARDSKNSTDTQYF.

The table lists this clonotype with many counts. The V gene is TRBV12-3 or TRBV12-4, the J gene TRBJ2-2; D may be TRBD2 (5 bases). The V end lost 4 bases, the J end lost 2 bases, and 17 bases lay between the germline ends. The CDR3 has 17 amino acids. CDR3 nucleotide sequence: TGTGCCAGCAGTTGGGCTAGCTCGGGCGCAAACACCGGGGAGCTGTTTTTT. This sequence encodes CASSWASSGANTGELFF.

This chain connects TRBV29-1 to TRBJ1-6, with a tentative D call TRBD1 (6 bases). The ends were cut back, 4 bases at V and 10 bases at J, with 14 bases in the middle. This CDR3 is 13 amino acids long. Germline V gives CDR1 SQVTM, CDR2 ANQGSEA. The CDR3 reads CSVVTGRGSPLHF. For the CDR3, the DNA is TGCAGCGTTGTTACAGGGAGAGGCTCACCCCTCCACTTT.

This clonotype occurred many times. The chain recombines TRBV12-3 or TRBV12-4 with TRBJ2-4, with TRBD1 as a possible D gene (5 bases). The V end was cut by 5 bases, the J end by 3 bases, with 17 bases between. The CDR3 is 16 residues long. DNA for the CDR3: TGTGCCAGCAGTCCCCAAAGGGGTACCGTCAAAAACATTCAGTACTTC. Translating it yields CASSPQRGTVKNIQYF.

In this sample, this clonotype turned up many times. The chain has TRBV9 and TRBJ2-2, with unresolved D. V was shortened by 4 bases and J by 5 bases, with 9 bases between the two germline ends. CDR1 is SGDLS and CDR2 is YYNGEE in the germline V gene. CDR3 length: 13 amino acids. The CDR3 loop reads CASSPTATGELFF. Here the CDR3 DNA reads TGTGCCAGCAGCCCAACCGCGACCGGGGAGCTGTTTTTT.